This section outlines one T cell receptor (beta chain) sequence together with its context. What it binds is not known. TCRdb re-derived calls from the 5' RACE reads in MiXCR, one entry per CDR3 protein. Of 1.5 million to 2 million distinct CDR3 sequences listed, under 35% were seen once; the top ten hold around 0.25%. The data originate from a study of identical twins. General study findings and limits: Out-of-frame alpha sequences shared by twins showed excess low generation probability. Insertions ran lower in abundant cord blood beta clonotypes, though not in memory repertoires.

The CDR3 spans 15 residues. The sequencing input was cord blood. This clonotype was obtained from a newborn girl in good health. The genes are TRBV21-1 and TRBJ1-2. TRBV21-1 represents a pseudogene. CDR3 loop: CASSKGGIPNYGYTF. The CDR3 coding sequence is TGTGCCAGCAGCAAAGGGGGAATCCCAAACTATGGCTACACCTTC.